This is a list of T cell receptor beta chains from one sample in a study of T cell responses to AZD1222 COVID-19 vaccine. The repertoire was sequenced with immunoSEQ multiplex PCR; TCRdb's copy has only in-frame clones and lacks some. This table has 95,000 to 150,000 clones, approximately 88% appearing once. Material: peripheral blood, obtained on day 0 of AZD1222 vaccination. The receptors stem from an adult in good health. Both conserved end residues are part of each CDR3. The D gene is left open where the match is weak. Clone size, where shown, is once, few, many, or a class for clones that have expanded.

size: once
V: TRBV6-6
D: -
J: TRBJ1-5
DNA: TGTGCCAGCAGTTACGGGGCGGTGAATCAGCCCCAGCATTTT
CDR3: CASSYGAVNQPQHF

size: -
V: TRBV7-6
D: TRBD1
J: TRBJ1-1
DNA: TGTGCCAGCAGCTTAGATGGGCAGGGGGGAACTGAAGCTTTCTTT
CDR3: CASSLDGQGGTEAFF

size: -
V: TRBV19
D: -
J: TRBJ2-1
DNA: TGTGCCAGTACCCCACCTTGGGGAAATGAGCAGTTCTTC
CDR3: CASTPPWGNEQFF

size: few
V: TRBV7-7
D: -
J: TRBJ1-2
DNA: TGTGCTAGCAGCTTAGTTGGAGGGGAATATGGCTACACCTTC
CDR3: CASSLVGGEYGYTF

size: -
V: TRBV5-4
D: -
J: TRBJ1-1
DNA: TGTGCCAGCAGCTTGGGGGGAGGGATGAACACTGAAGCTTTCTTT
CDR3: CASSLGGGMNTEAFF

size: -
V: TRBV21-1
D: -
J: TRBJ2-7
DNA: TGTGCCAGCAGCAAAGCCCCTTTGGAGCTGGACGAGCAGTACTTC
CDR3: CASSKAPLELDEQYF

size: -
V: TRBV6-6
D: TRBD1
J: TRBJ1-5
DNA: TGTGCCAGCAACTTGAGACAGGGGCTCGTTCAGCCCCAGCATTTT
CDR3: CASNLRQGLVQPQHF

size: -
V: TRBV28
D: -
J: TRBJ1-2
DNA: TGTGCCAGCAGTTTCGGCTATCGCTATGGCTACACCTTC
CDR3: CASSFGYRYGYTF

size: -
V: TRBV13
D: -
J: TRBJ2-7
DNA: TGTGCCAGCAGTTCACAGGGAAGCTACGAGCAGTACTTC
CDR3: CASSSQGSYEQYF

size: -
V: TRBV19
D: TRBD1
J: TRBJ1-2
DNA: TGTGCCAGTAGTCCTTGGACAGGGGAAGGCTATGGCTACACCTTC
CDR3: CASSPWTGEGYGYTF

size: once
V: TRBV18
D: TRBD1
J: TRBJ1-3
DNA: TGTGCCAGCTCACCATTAGGGACAGGGCGCCTCTCCTCTGGAAACACCATATATTTT
CDR3: CASSPLGTGRLSSGNTIYF

size: -
V: TRBV7-8
D: TRBD1
J: TRBJ1-5
DNA: TGTGCCAGCAGCTTAGTACAGGGGCGCAATCAGCCCCAGCATTTT
CDR3: CASSLVQGRNQPQHF

size: -
V: TRBV9
D: -
J: TRBJ2-2
DNA: TGTGCCAGCAACGTACTGTCGGATAACACCGGGGAGCTGTTTTTT
CDR3: CASNVLSDNTGELFF

size: -
V: TRBV7-7
D: TRBD2
J: TRBJ2-2
DNA: TGTGCCAGCAGCTTAGTAGCGGGGGCCAACACCGGGGAGCTGTTTTTT
CDR3: CASSLVAGANTGELFF

size: -
V: TRBV19
D: -
J: TRBJ1-5
DNA: TGTGCCAGTAGAGGACGCCTCCCTACGGAGAATCAGCCCCAGCATTTT
CDR3: CASRGRLPTENQPQHF

size: -
V: TRBV10-3
D: TRBD1
J: TRBJ2-1
DNA: TGTGCCATCAGTGAGTCGACAGGGGCCAATGAGCAGTTCTTC
CDR3: CAISESTGANEQFF

size: -
V: TRBV9
D: TRBD1
J: TRBJ1-3
DNA: TGTGCCAGCAGCGTCGGGACAGGGGGTGGAAACACCATATATTTT
CDR3: CASSVGTGGGNTIYF

size: -
V: TRBV6-5
D: -
J: TRBJ1-2
DNA: TGTGCCAGCTCCAGGGGTTTTACGGCGAACTATGGCTACACCTTC
CDR3: CASSRGFTANYGYTF

size: -
V: TRBV10-3
D: TRBD1
J: TRBJ2-3
DNA: TGTGCCATCAGGAGACAGGGGGCGGGTACGCAGTATTTT
CDR3: CAIRRQGAGTQYF

size: -
V: TRBV4-3
D: -
J: TRBJ1-5
DNA: TGCGCCAGCAGCCAAGATGGGGGAAGCAATCAGCCCCAGCATTTT
CDR3: CASSQDGGSNQPQHF

size: once
V: TRBV6-1
D: -
J: TRBJ1-6
DNA: TGTGCCAGCAGCGAAGGCTATTCACCCCTCCACTTT
CDR3: CASSEGYSPLHF

size: -
V: TRBV2
D: TRBD1
J: TRBJ1-4
DNA: TGTGCCAGCAGTGAAGGGGCAGGGGGTTGGGAAAAACTGTTTTTT
CDR3: CASSEGAGGWEKLFF

size: -
V: TRBV9
D: -
J: TRBJ1-1
DNA: TGTGCCAGCAGCGAGGGGGGCGGGCAGAGGAACACTGAAGCTTTCTTT
CDR3: CASSEGGGQRNTEAFF

size: -
V: TRBV6-5
D: -
J: TRBJ1-1
DNA: TGTGCCAGCAGTTACTCCCGGGGGGCCACTGAAGCTTTCTTT
CDR3: CASSYSRGATEAFF

size: -
V: TRBV9
D: TRBD1
J: TRBJ1-6
DNA: TGTGCCAGCAGCTTCGGACAGGGGCCTTATAATTCACCCCTCCACTTT
CDR3: CASSFGQGPYNSPLHF

size: -
V: TRBV29-1
D: TRBD1
J: TRBJ1-1
DNA: TGCAGCGAAACAGGGGGCCGAACTGAAGCTTTCTTT
CDR3: CSETGGRTEAFF

size: -
V: TRBV5-6
D: TRBD1
J: TRBJ2-5
DNA: TGTGCCAGCAGCTCCTCCTTAGGGACAGACCAAGAGACCCAGTACTTC
CDR3: CASSSSLGTDQETQYF

size: once
V: TRBV29-1
D: -
J: TRBJ2-2
DNA: TGCAGCGTTGGTCGGGGCACCGGGGAGCTGTTTTTT
CDR3: CSVGRGTGELFF